One sample yielded the 16 T cell receptor beta chains listed below, sequenced in a study of CD8+CD57+ T cells in acquired aplastic anemia. Profiles of TCR beta VDJ and CDR3 were generated from a genomic DNA template. TCRdb re-derived calls from the reads in MiXCR, one entry per CDR3 protein. The sample yields 200,000 to 250,000 distinct CDR3 sequences, around 63% seen once. The sequenced material came from sorted CD4+, CD8+, or CD8+CD57+ T cells (not recorded which) from PBMCs. The origin of the receptors is a human donor in good health.

This clonotype has ten or more counts. The chain has TRBV20-1 and TRBJ1-5; TRBD1 matches 10 bases. This CDR3 has 15 residues. With 2 bases clipped from V and 7 bases from J, the junction kept 8 bases outside the gene matches. The germline CDR1 and CDR2 sequences are DFQATT and SNEGSKA (reference sequence). This CDR3 reads CSARPGQGESQPQHF. CDR3 bases: TGCAGTGCTAGACCAGGACAGGGGGAAAGCCAGCCCCAGCATTTT.

This clonotype was seen once. A junction boundary mismatches the germline segment, possibly from a read error. This sequence joins TRBV7-8 and TRBJ2-5, with D perhaps TRBD1 or TRBD2 (5 bases each). This CDR3 is 12 amino acids long. Germline V gene data show CDR1 as SGHVS and CDR2 as FQNEAQ. The CDR3 loop reads CASSPLFGQGPF. As DNA, the CDR3 is TGTGCCAGCAGCCCCCTTTTCGGCCAGGGACCCTTC.

The rearrangement links TRBV10-3 to TRBJ1-1, with a tentative D call TRBD1 (5 bases). The CDR3 consists of 16 residues. Germline V gives CDR1 ENHRY, CDR2 SYGVKD. With 0 bases removed from V and 3 bases from J, the gap between germline ends came to 14 bases. The CDR3 nucleotides are TGTGCCATCAGTGAGTCCCGGGGCGTTTGGGACACTGAAGCTTTCTTT. Translation: CAISESRGVWDTEAFF.

This clonotype was detected a few times. This chain connects TRBV7-3 to TRBJ2-5; D may correspond to TRBD1 or TRBD2 (5 bases each). The CDR3 sequence is 13 residues long. From germline, CDR1 is SGHTA and CDR2 FQGTGA. V was shortened by 8 bases and J by 7 bases, with 17 bases between the two germline ends. CDR3 DNA: TGTGCCAGCGCTGACAGAGGGGCGGGGACCCAGTACTTC. Amino acids: CASADRGAGTQYF.

Here the CDR3 DNA reads TGTGCCAGCAGCCCGGACAGGGCGGGCTATGGCTACACCTTC. As protein: CASSPDRAGYGYTF. The chain is built from TRBV7-6 and TRBJ1-2; TRBD1 agrees at 8 bases. The V gene end was trimmed by 5 bases and the J gene end by 4 bases; junction bases not matched to a gene: 6. In germline, CDR1 is SGHVS, CDR2 FNYEAQ. The CDR3 spans 14 residues.

As concerns this clonotype: The CDR3 does not end in the conserved phenylalanine or tryptophan, so this is likely a read error. The V and J genes are TRBV29-1 and TRBJ1-4, with a tentative D call TRBD1 (5 bases). CDR3 length: 15 amino acids. Germline-derived CDR1 and CDR2 are SQVTM and ANQGSEA. Trimming removed 0 bases from V and 2 bases from J, with 10 bases in between. CDR3 protein: CSVEDAGGTNEKLFS. DNA for the CDR3: TGCAGCGTTGAAGATGCTGGGGGGACTAATGAAAAACTGTTTTCT.

V is TRBV12-3 or TRBV12-4 and J is TRBJ1-1; tentative D call: TRBD1 (5 bases). Trimming pared 7 bases from V and 7 bases from J, leaving 22 bases between. The CDR3 has 15 amino acids. The CDR3 DNA reads as TGTGCCAGCACCCCTGACGGGGGATCAACGAATGAAGCTTTCTTT. This codes for CASTPDGGSTNEAFF.

This chain's CDR3 is CSVVDRDRGYEQYF. CDR3 bases: TGCAGCGTTGTTGACCGGGACAGAGGGTACGAGCAGTACTTC. This chain joins TRBV29-1 and TRBJ2-7, with TRBD1 matching 7 bases. There are 14 residues in the CDR3. CDR1 and CDR2 from the germline V gene are SQVTM and ANQGSEA. After removal of 4 bases from V and 4 bases from J, the junction contained 10 bases not matched to a gene.

The chain combines TRBV7-9 with TRBJ2-5; 7 bases line up with TRBD2. V trimming: 5 bases; J trimming: 2 bases; junction bases outside the gene matches: 8. The CDR3 sequence is 15 residues long. Germline CDR1 is SEHNR and CDR2 is FQNEAQ (reference sequence). CDR3 in amino acids: CASSRGGRPQETQYF. CDR3 nucleotide sequence: TGTGCCAGCAGCAGGGGCGGGAGACCTCAAGAGACCCAGTACTTC.

This chain joins TRBV19 and TRBJ2-1, with 9 bases that match TRBD2. The CDR3 runs to 11 residues. CDR1 LNHDA and CDR2 SQIVND come from the germline V gene (reference sequence). Losses at the gene ends were 6 bases for V and 16 bases for J; bases not matched to a gene: 7. The CDR3 coding sequence is TGTGCCAGTAGGCTAGCGGGAAACACATTCTTC. It yields the protein CASRLAGNTFF.

The rearrangement links TRBV20-1 to TRBJ1-5; 8 bases match TRBD1. Losses at the gene ends were 2 bases for V and 6 bases for J; bases not matched to a gene: 9. From germline, CDR1 is DFQATT and CDR2 SNEGSKA (reference sequence). The CDR3 runs 15 residues. CDR3 DNA: TGCAGTGCTAGACGCCAAACAGGGGGTGTTCAGCCCCAGCATTTT. The encoded protein is CSARRQTGGVQPQHF.

This clonotype was seen a handful of times. The chain carries TRBV7-2 and TRBJ2-5; D ambiguous. Germline CDR1 SGHTA, CDR2 FQGNSA. The CDR3 is 11 residues long. V lost 5 bases to trimming and J lost 5 bases, with 6 bases between them. The CDR3: CASSRKETQYF. The CDR3 DNA reads as TGTGCCAGCAGCCGGAAGGAGACCCAGTACTTC.

This clonotype was seen repeatedly, ten times or more. The CDR3 bases are TGTGCCAGCAGCCCTAGGGACAGCTCTGGAAACACCATATATTTT. It codes for CASSPRDSSGNTIYF. The V and J genes are TRBV7-8 and TRBJ1-3, with 7 bases lining up with TRBD1. Germline values: CDR1 SGHVS, CDR2 FQNEAQ. V dropped 5 bases and J dropped 0; count of bases not matched to a gene: 4. The CDR3 is 15 residues long.

This clonotype was counted once. The chain is built from TRBV7-3 and TRBJ2-1; D remains ambiguous. Per germline, CDR1 SGHTA and CDR2 FQGTGA. Deletions cut 5 bases from V and 9 bases from J, with 17 bases between. The CDR3 is made up of 14 amino acids. CDR3 bases: TGTGCCAGCAGCCGACAAGGTAGTGATGGTGAGCAGTTCTTC. Encoded protein: CASSRQGSDGEQFF.

The gene calls are TRBV2 and TRBJ1-5; D ambiguous. Germline CDR1 and CDR2: SNHLY and FYNNEI. With 1 base removed from V and 0 bases from J, the gap between germline ends came to 7 bases. The CDR3 is made up of 15 amino acids. The DNA for the CDR3 is TGTGCCAGCAGTGAAGGGCCTTATAGCAATCAGCCCCAGCATTTT. It codes for CASSEGPYSNQPQHF.

V usage is TRBV19 and J usage is TRBJ1-4; TRBD1 is a possible D gene (5 bases). CDR1 is LNHDA, CDR2 SQIVND, per germline (reference sequence). V was trimmed by 3 bases and J by 5 bases, leaving 10 bases between them. This CDR3 has 14 residues. The DNA for the CDR3 is TGTGCCAGTAGTATCCTCCGGGGGAATGAAAAACTGTTTTTT. Translated: CASSILRGNEKLFF.